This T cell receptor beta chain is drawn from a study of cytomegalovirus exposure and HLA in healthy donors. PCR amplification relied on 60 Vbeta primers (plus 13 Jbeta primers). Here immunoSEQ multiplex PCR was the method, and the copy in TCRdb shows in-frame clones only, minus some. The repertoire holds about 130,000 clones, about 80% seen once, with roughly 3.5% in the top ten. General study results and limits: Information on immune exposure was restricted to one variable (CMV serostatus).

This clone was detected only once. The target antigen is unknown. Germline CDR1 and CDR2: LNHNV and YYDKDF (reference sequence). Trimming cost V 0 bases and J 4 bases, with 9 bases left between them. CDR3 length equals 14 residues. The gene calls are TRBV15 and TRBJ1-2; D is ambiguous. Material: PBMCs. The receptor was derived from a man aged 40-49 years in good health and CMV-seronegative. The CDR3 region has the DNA TGTGCCACCAGCAGAGAAGATAACGGCTATGGCTACACCTTC. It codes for CATSREDNGYGYTF.